This T cell receptor (beta chain) derives from a study of T-cell memory formation after mild COVID-19. Turning to the study itself: The TCR clusters were mostly specific to one donor.

A word on this clonotype: Its antigen is currently unknown.

TCRdb re-analysed the 5' RACE reads in MiXCR, keeping a single row per CDR3 protein. The sample has 300,000 to 350,000 distinct CDR3 sequences; 15% to 20% are singletons. Points from the study as a whole: Second-wave clones peaking on day 37 lacked confirmed SARS-CoV-2 specificity. A subset of responding clones appeared in pre-infection memory, suggesting cross-reactive memory joined. The study found contracting CD4+ clones mainly in CM and EM and contracting CD8+ clones in EMRA.

The TCR sequence derives from a young man who had mild COVID-19 (a few samples of this study predate the infection). Cell type and time point are not known. Input material: PBMCs or a T cell subset sorted from them (not recorded which).

CDR3 nucleotide sequence: TGTGCCAGCAGCCTTCCGGGACAGGGCTATGGCTACACCTTC. Encoded protein: CASSLPGQGYGYTF. V is TRBV7-2 and J is TRBJ1-2; 9 positions match TRBD1. Germline V lookup: CDR1 SGHTA, CDR2 FQGNSA. The CDR3 is 14 residues long. Trimming at V came to 5 bases and at J to 4 bases, leaving 5 bases not matched to a gene.